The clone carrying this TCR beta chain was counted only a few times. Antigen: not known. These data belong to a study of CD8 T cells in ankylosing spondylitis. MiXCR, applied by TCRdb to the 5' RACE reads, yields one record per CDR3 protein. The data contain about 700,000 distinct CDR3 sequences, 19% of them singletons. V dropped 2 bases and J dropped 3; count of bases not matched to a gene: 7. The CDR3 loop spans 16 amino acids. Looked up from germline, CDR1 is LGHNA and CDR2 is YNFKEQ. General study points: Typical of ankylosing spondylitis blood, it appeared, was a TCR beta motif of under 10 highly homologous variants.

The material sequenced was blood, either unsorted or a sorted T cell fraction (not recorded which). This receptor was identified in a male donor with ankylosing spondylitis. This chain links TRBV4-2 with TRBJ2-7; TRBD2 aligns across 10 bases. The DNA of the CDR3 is TGTGCCAGCAGCCAAAGGCTAGCGGGGGAGGGCTACGAGCAGTACTTC. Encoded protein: CASSQRLAGEGYEQYF.